Presented here are 15 T cell receptor beta chains from one specimen sequenced in a study of shared clonotypes between healthy human individuals. Clones were read by immunoSEQ multiplex PCR, and TCRdb kept only the in-frame ones, dropping some. Of a few million clones listed, 85% to 95% are singletons. The sample taken for sequencing was naive CD4+ T cells sorted from blood. Regarding subset: CD45RA+ positively selected. These receptors were collected from a man aged 18-30 years in good health.

The chain carries TRBV19 and TRBJ1-5, with D possibly TRBD1 on 6 matching bases. The CDR3 is made up of 18 amino acids. The germline gives CDR1 LNHDA, CDR2 SQIVND (reference sequence). V was shortened by 9 bases and J by 0 bases, with 24 bases between the two germline ends. The CDR3 nucleotides read TGTGCCAGCAGCTTTTCCTTGGGGGGGGGCTCTAGCAATCAGCCCCAGCATTTT. This gives the protein CASSFSLGGGSSNQPQHF.

The V call is TRBV4-1, the J call TRBJ2-4; D remains ambiguous. The CDR3 is made up of 16 amino acids. The germline CDR1 and CDR2 sequences are MGHRA and YSYEKL. Deletions cut 0 bases from V and 0 bases from J, with 9 bases between. The CDR3 sequence: CASSQEAPLAKNIQYF. The DNA of the CDR3 is TGCGCCAGCAGCCAAGAGGCCCCACTAGCCAAAAACATTCAGTACTTC.

With regard to this clone: The sample holds other DNA sequences that translate to the same CDR3. The genes are TRBV15 and TRBJ2-1, with D unresolved. The CDR3 has 15 amino acids. Germline loops: CDR1 LNHNV, CDR2 YYDKDF (reference sequence). V gave up 0 bases and J gave up 2 bases, with 8 bases separating them. The DNA for the CDR3 is TGTGCCACCAGCAGAGATCAAGGCCCCTACAATGAGCAGTTCTTC. The encoded protein is CATSRDQGPYNEQFF. Full variable domain (remainder filled in from reference TRBV15 and TRBJ2-1): DAMVIQNPRYQVTQFGKPVTLSCSQTLNHNVMYWYQQKSSQAPKLLFHYYDKDFNNEADTPDNFQSRRPNTSFCFLDIRSPGLGDTAMYLCATSRDQGPYNEQFFGPGTRLTVL.

This rearrangement joins TRBV19 to TRBJ2-7; TRBD1 agrees at 9 bases. This CDR3 is 15 amino acids long. Germline V CDR1 and CDR2: LNHDA, SQIVND (reference sequence). Losses at the gene ends were 5 bases for V and 2 bases for J; bases not matched to a gene: 7. CDR3 nucleotide sequence: TGTGCCAGTAGTGCAGCGGACAGGGGTGCCTACGAGCAGTACTTC. Residues: CASSAADRGAYEQYF.

This clone was seen once. The chain carries TRBV7-9 and TRBJ2-3; D ambiguous. The CDR3 has 15 residues. The germline V and J ends were trimmed by 5 bases and 3 bases, with 15 bases remaining between them. Germline CDR1 and CDR2: SEHNR and FQNEAQ (reference sequence). The CDR3 nucleotides are TGTGCCAGCAGCCGGGCCTCCGGATGGACAGATACGCAGTATTTT. This translates into CASSRASGWTDTQYF.

The rearrangement links TRBV28 to TRBJ1-1, with TRBD1 as a possible D gene (5 bases). CDR3 length equals 17 residues. Between the trimmed V and J ends, which lost 3 bases and 3 bases, there was a span of 20 bases. Germline assignment: CDR1 MDHEN and CDR2 SYDVKM. DNA for the CDR3: TGTGCCAGCAGTTTGAGGGGTGGTCGGTTAATTGACACTGAAGCTTTCTTT. Translating it yields CASSLRGGRLIDTEAFF.

The chain uses TRBV6-5 and TRBJ2-7, with D uncertain. Germline assignment: CDR1 MNHEY and CDR2 SVGAGI. V was cut by 2 bases and J by 5 bases, with 13 bases left in between. The CDR3 sequence is 14 residues long. CDR3 in DNA: TGTGCCAGCAGTTACGGGAAGGGTAGCAACGAGCAGTACTTC. It is translated as CASSYGKGSNEQYF.

The CDR3 DNA is TGTGCCAGCAGCTTTCGGGCGGGAGTTGGGGTACGCAATGAGCAGTTCTTC. It codes for CASSFRAGVGVRNEQFF. The chain carries TRBV7-9 and TRBJ2-1; the match to TRBD2 covers 7 bases. V lost 3 bases, J lost 6 bases, and 14 bases stayed unmatched. The CDR3 contains 17 residues. Germline CDR1 and CDR2: SEHNR and FQNEAQ (reference sequence).

The CDR3 region is CASSGTGGYTEAFF. In DNA, the CDR3 is TGTGCCAGCAGCGGGACAGGGGGCTACACTGAAGCTTTCTTT. The chain combines TRBV9 with TRBJ1-1; 11 bases fit TRBD1. J lost 3 bases, V lost 3 bases, and 1 base had no gene match. CDR3 size: 14 residues. From germline, CDR1 is SGDLS and CDR2 YYNGEE.

The chain is built from TRBV5-1 and TRBJ2-7, with D possibly being TRBD2 (6 bases). Per the germline V gene, CDR1 is SGHRS and CDR2 is YFSETQ. The germline V and J ends were trimmed by 2 bases and 4 bases, with 13 bases remaining between them. The CDR3 covers 14 residues. The CDR3 nucleotides are TGCGCCAGCAGCTTTCTACGGGGAGGTTACGAGCAGTACTTC. Translation gives CASSFLRGGYEQYF.

The chain carries TRBV6-5 and TRBJ1-2; D is undetermined. V gave up 6 bases and J gave up 2 bases, with 16 bases separating them. Looked up from germline, CDR1 is MNHEY and CDR2 is SVGAGI. This CDR3 comprises 15 residues. The CDR3 protein is CASSPRRTGNYGYTF. The DNA for the CDR3 is TGTGCCAGCAGCCCCCGGCGCACGGGAAACTATGGCTACACCTTC.

The chain uses TRBV7-2 and TRBJ2-3; unclear D gene. This CDR3 comprises 16 residues. The V end was cut by 5 bases, the J end by 4 bases, with 19 bases between. Germline-derived CDR1 and CDR2 are SGHTA and FQGNSA. Written as DNA, the CDR3 is TGTGCCAGCAGCCTGTCAGGCCCTAGTAGCCCAGATACGCAGTATTTT. Protein: CASSLSGPSSPDTQYF. Based on the CDR3 plus reference TRBV7-2 and TRBJ2-3, the full variable domain is GAGVSQSPSNKVTEKGKDVELRCDPISGHTALYWYRQSLGQGLEFLIYFQGNSAPDKSGLPSDRFSAERTGGSVSTLTIQRTQQEDSAVYLCASSLSGPSSPDTQYFGPGTRLTVL.

This chain links TRBV6-5 with TRBJ2-1; 12 nucleotides agree with TRBD2. CDR3 length equals 15 residues. Germline CDR1 MNHEY, CDR2 SVGAGI. With V trimmed by 6 bases and J by 8 bases, 8 bases remained unmatched. The chain's CDR3 is CASSLTSGGSYEQFF. The CDR3 nucleotides are TGTGCCAGCAGCCTGACTAGCGGGGGTAGTTATGAGCAGTTCTTC.

This clone was seen just once. Other DNA sequences in this specimen translate into the identical CDR3. The chain is built from TRBV10-3 and TRBJ1-1, with D possibly being TRBD1 (5 bases). The germline gives CDR1 ENHRY, CDR2 SYGVKD. There are 14 residues in the CDR3. V lost 0 bases, J lost 5 bases, and 10 bases lay in between. CDR3 nucleotides: TGTGCCATCAGTGAGTCTACGGGGGTAACTGAAGCTTTCTTT. This translates into CAISESTGVTEAFF.

Points on this clone: Other DNA sequences in the sample encode the same CDR3. For the CDR3, the DNA is TGTGCCAGCTCACTACAGGGGGCCTATGGCTACACCTTC. This codes for CASSLQGAYGYTF. The gene calls are TRBV18 and TRBJ1-2; 9 nucleotides align to TRBD1. CDR1 and CDR2 (germline): KGHSH, LQKENI. With 4 bases clipped from V and 4 bases from J, the junction kept 1 base outside the gene matches. This CDR3 region has 13 residues.